The clone carrying this T cell receptor (beta chain) came up a few times. Unique molecular identifiers were used to barcode this TCRbeta library. TCRdb fed the PCR reads into MiXCR, producing one record per CDR3 protein. The table has more than 200,000 distinct CDR3 sequences, about 25% seen once. V lost 4 bases to trimming and J lost 2 bases; unmatched junction nucleotides: 1. Germline loops: CDR1 SSHAT, CDR2 FNYEAQ (reference sequence). The CDR3 loop spans 15 amino acids. This sample is part of a study of T-cell reconstitution after alpha-beta-depleted transplantation in children. Sequences were derived from PBMCs, sampled before TCRalphabeta/CD19-depleted stem cell transplant. The source is a girl aged 2-10 years with Fanconi anemia, due to receive a stem cell transplant. This chain uses TRBV7-7 with TRBJ2-1, with TRBD1 identical over 11 bases. The CDR3 spells CASSSGQGAYNEQFF. The CDR3 bases are TGTGCCAGCAGCTCGGGACAGGGGGCCTACAATGAGCAGTTCTTC.